These 25 T cell receptor beta chains were all obtained from the same sample, sequenced in a study of shared clonotypes between healthy human individuals. Produced via immunoSEQ multiplex PCR; TCRdb's table is partial and in-frame only. The sample shows about a million clones, roughly 77% of them seen only once. The sample consisted of memory CD4+ T cells from PBMCs. Indicated subset: CD45RA-negative fraction. The receptors stem from a man younger than 35 in good health. Some clones in this sample may be carry-over from other donors' samples.

The CDR3 loop is CASNGVTNTGELFF. CDR3 in DNA: TGTGCCAGCAACGGGGTCACGAACACCGGGGAGCTGTTTTTT. The chain links TRBV6-6 to TRBJ2-2; D possibly corresponds to TRBD2 (5 bases). Germline values: CDR1 MNHNY, CDR2 SVGAGI (reference sequence). The CDR3 extends over 14 amino acids. Trimming removed 7 bases at V and 0 bases at J, with 9 bases between.

This chain joins TRBV11-2 and TRBJ2-5; 8 nucleotides align to TRBD1. Per germline, CDR1 SGHAT and CDR2 FQNNGV. The CDR3 is made up of 14 amino acids. The junction had 4 bases not matched to a gene; V was cut back by 2 bases and J by 5 bases. The CDR3 loop reads CASSLQGASETQYF. The DNA of the CDR3 is TGTGCCAGCAGCTTACAGGGGGCGAGTGAGACCCAGTACTTC. Supplemented by reference TRBV11-2 and TRBJ2-5, the full variable domain reads EAGVAQSPRYKIIEKRQSVAFWCNPISGHATLYWYQQILGQGPKLLIQFQNNGVVDDSQLPKDRFSAERLKGVDSTLKIQPAKLEDSAVYLCASSLQGASETQYFGPGTRLLVL.

The CDR3: CASAGDSSQPQHF. The CDR3 DNA follows: TGTGCCAGCGCAGGGGACTCCTCTCAGCCCCAGCATTTT. This rearrangement joins TRBV2 to TRBJ1-5; possible D gene TRBD1, 6 bases. Germline loops: CDR1 SNHLY, CDR2 FYNNEI. The CDR3 is made up of 13 amino acids. V dropped 8 bases and J dropped 6 bases, with 14 bases sitting between them.

DNA of the CDR3: TGTGCCAGCAGCTTAAGGGCTAGCGGCACAGATACGCAGTATTTT. This encodes CASSLRASGTDTQYF. The chain joins TRBV7-6 to TRBJ2-3; possibly TRBD2 for D (6 bases). The V and J ends lost 2 bases and 1 base respectively, with 10 bases between them. Germline CDR1 reads SGHVS; CDR2 reads FNYEAQ. The CDR3 is 15 amino acids.

The rearrangement joins TRBV28 to TRBJ1-2, with D unresolved. Per germline, CDR1 MDHEN and CDR2 SYDVKM. Trimming removed 4 bases from V and 4 bases from J, with 16 bases in between. The CDR3 length is 15 residues. CDR3 in amino acids: CASSSTDSFGYGYTF. As DNA, the CDR3 is TGTGCCAGCAGTTCAACGGACTCCTTTGGCTATGGCTACACCTTC.

This clone has a handful of counts. The V gene is TRBV10-3, the J gene TRBJ1-2; D ambiguous. The V and J ends lost 3 bases and 0 bases respectively, with 11 bases between them. Germline assignment: CDR1 ENHRY and CDR2 SYGVKD. This CDR3 spans 15 amino acids. In DNA, the CDR3 is TGTGCCATCAGTGAAAGTCAGCTGGCTAACTATGGCTACACCTTC. Protein product: CAISESQLANYGYTF.

This chain links TRBV5-1 with TRBJ2-3, with 9 bases that match TRBD2. V lost 4 bases and J lost 2; bases outside the gene matches: 8. Germline CDR1 is SGHRS and CDR2 is YFSETQ. The CDR3 extends over 16 amino acids. The CDR3 DNA is TGCGCCAGCAGCCTACAGGCGGGAGGGGACACAGATACGCAGTATTTT. It encodes CASSLQAGGDTDTQYF.

The chain has TRBV27 and TRBJ2-1; 7 bases are shared with TRBD2. The CDR3 runs to 15 residues. J was trimmed by 3 bases and V by 6 bases; bases with no gene match: 8. Germline V gene lookup returns CDR1 MNHEY and CDR2 SMNVEV (reference sequence). In DNA form, the CDR3 reads TGTGCCAGCAGCCTCGTGGCTAGCGGCTACAATGAGCAGTTCTTC. Translation gives CASSLVASGYNEQFF.

As for this clone: The same CDR3 also results from other DNA sequences found in this sample. The chain joins TRBV7-9 to TRBJ2-5, with D tentatively TRBD2 (5 bases). V shed 3 bases and J shed 2 bases, with 7 bases lying between them. The CDR3 sequence is 13 residues long. The V gene's germline CDR1 is SEHNR and CDR2 FQNEAQ (reference sequence). CDR3 nucleotides: TGTGCCAGCAGCTTGGGCGGGCAAGAGACCCAGTACTTC. It yields the protein CASSLGGQETQYF.

This chain connects TRBV10-3 to TRBJ2-1; D uncertain. Germline CDR1 and CDR2: ENHRY and SYGVKD. Trimming shortened V by 5 bases and J by 7 bases, and 12 bases separated the two germline ends. The CDR3 is made up of 13 amino acids. CDR3: CAISRRGGNEQFF. The CDR3 DNA sequence: TGTGCCATCAGTCGGAGAGGTGGGAATGAGCAGTTCTTC.

V and J are TRBV10-2 and TRBJ1-1, with TRBD1 matching over 9 bases. Germline loops: CDR1 WSHSY, CDR2 SAAADI. V lost 6 bases, J lost 6 bases, and 26 bases stayed unmatched. CDR3 length: 20 residues. CDR3 bases: TGCGCCAGCAGCGACGTTAACAGGGGGCGCAGTGTGGGTGAGTTCGCTGAAGCTTTCTTT. This gives the protein CASSDVNRGRSVGEFAEAFF.

The rearrangement uses TRBV4-1 and TRBJ2-4, with 8 nucleotides matching TRBD1. This CDR3 comprises 16 residues. Germline values: CDR1 MGHRA, CDR2 YSYEKL. J lost 4 bases, V lost 2 bases, and 7 bases had no gene match. In DNA, the CDR3 is TGCGCCAGCAGCCAACCGGGACAGGACCCTAAAAACATTCAGTACTTC. This gives the protein CASSQPGQDPKNIQYF.

This chain links TRBV27 with TRBJ1-1, with 7 bases aligning to TRBD1. CDR1 is MNHEY, CDR2 SMNVEV, per germline (reference sequence). CDR3 length equals 14 residues. The V and J ends lost 6 bases and 6 bases, in that order; junction bases with no gene match: 10. The CDR3 is CASRQISGTAEAFF. The DNA for the CDR3 is TGTGCCAGCAGGCAAATTTCCGGGACAGCTGAAGCTTTCTTT.

This rearrangement joins TRBV18 to TRBJ1-5; a weak D match, TRBD1 (5 bases). The CDR3 runs to 14 residues. The germline gives CDR1 KGHSH, CDR2 LQKENI. Trimming removed 2 bases at V and 8 bases at J, with 13 bases between. CDR3 loop: CASSPMGQEEPQHF. Here the CDR3 DNA reads TGTGCCAGCTCACCAATGGGGCAGGAGGAGCCCCAGCATTTT.

V usage is TRBV5-1 and J usage is TRBJ2-1; TRBD2 aligns across 12 bases. Trimming removed 3 bases from V and 3 bases from J; junction bases left unmatched: 4. This CDR3 contains 16 residues. Per the germline V gene, CDR1 is SGHRS and CDR2 is YFSETQ. Here the CDR3 reads CASSYGLAGFYNEQFF. CDR3 nucleotides: TGCGCCAGCAGCTACGGACTAGCGGGGTTCTACAATGAGCAGTTCTTC. Filled out from reference TRBV5-1 and TRBJ2-1, the complete variable domain reads KAGVTQTPRYLIKTRGQQVTLSCSPISGHRSVSWYQQTPGQGLQFLFEYFSETQRNKGNFPGRFSGRQFSNSRSEMNVSTLELGDSALYLCASSYGLAGFYNEQFFGPGTRLTVL.

This clone has just one count. The chain joins TRBV12-2 to TRBJ1-2; TRBD1, the table's D call, was not compared with the DNA. TRBV12-2 is described as a pseudogene. The CDR3 runs 17 residues. CDR3 amino acids: CASRLRITWGQSYGYTF. CDR3 sequence (DNA): TGTGCAAGTCGCTTACGGATTACCTGGGGACAGAGCTATGGCTACACCTTC.

As to this clone: The sample has other DNA sequences that encode this CDR3 too. This sequence joins TRBV7-9 and TRBJ1-3; 7 bases match TRBD1. This CDR3 comprises 14 residues. The J segment lost 0 bases and the V segment lost 5 bases, leaving 1 base of the junction unmatched. Germline V CDR1 and CDR2: SEHNR, FQNEAQ (reference sequence). In DNA form, the CDR3 reads TGTGCCAGCAGCCAGGGGGGCTCTGGAAACACCATATATTTT. Amino acid sequence: CASSQGGSGNTIYF.

The rearrangement links TRBV5-5 to TRBJ1-1; D is unresolved. In germline, CDR1 is SGHKS, CDR2 YYEKEE (reference sequence). The V end was cut by 1 base, the J end by 2 bases, with 9 bases between. The length of the CDR3 is 14 residues. CDR3 sequence reads: CASSLQASNTEAFF. CDR3 DNA sequence: TGTGCCAGCAGCTTGCAGGCTAGTAACACTGAAGCTTTCTTT. Complete variable domain (other parts from reference TRBV5-5 and TRBJ1-1): DAGVTQSPTHLIKTRGQQVTLRCSPISGHKSVSWYQQVLGQGPQFIFQYYEKEERGRGNFPDRFSARQFPNYSSELNVNALLLGDSALYLCASSLQASNTEAFFGQGTRLTVV.

This chain links TRBV7-2 with TRBJ2-4; 8 bases match TRBD1. Germline V CDR1 and CDR2: SGHTA, FQGNSA. Losses at the gene ends were 3 bases for V and 7 bases for J; bases not matched to a gene: 5. This CDR3 spans 14 amino acids. The CDR3 region has the DNA TGTGCCAGCAGCTTTGGACAGGGCCGCAACATTCAGTACTTC. The encoded protein is CASSFGQGRNIQYF.

As regards this clone: The same CDR3 is also encoded by other DNA sequences in this sample. The chain recombines TRBV7-2 with TRBJ2-5; D gene unclear. Trimming pared 5 bases from V and 3 bases from J, leaving 10 bases between. Germline CDR1 reads SGHTA; CDR2 reads FQGNSA. The CDR3 consists of 13 residues. The CDR3, as DNA: TGTGCCAGCAGCCGAGGTGGGGAAGAGACCCAGTACTTC. It specifies CASSRGGEETQYF.

This clone showed up just a few times. A read error may be the cause here, since a much bigger clone is one base away. The same CDR3 arises from other DNA sequences in this sample as well. The chain uses TRBV7-2 and TRBJ2-3; D unresolved. Trimming cost V 1 base and J 1 base, with 0 bases left between them. The CDR3 has 12 amino acids. Germline lookup yields CDR1 SGHTA and CDR2 FQGNSA. CDR3 coding DNA: TGTGCCAGCAGCTTAGGCACAGATACGCAGTATTTT. Its protein is CASSLGTDTQYF.

As to this clone: The same CDR3 arises from other DNA sequences in this sample as well. V and J are TRBV30 and TRBJ1-3; D not certain. The V and J ends lost 5 bases and 0 bases respectively, with 14 bases between them. The CDR3 loop spans 15 amino acids. Looked up from germline, CDR1 is GTSNPN and CDR2 is SVGIG (reference sequence). The CDR3 sequence: CAWSRGSSSGNTIYF. The CDR3 region has the DNA TGTGCCTGGTCTCGCGGCAGCTCCTCTGGAAACACCATATATTTT.

The CDR3 DNA reads TGTGCCAGCAGTTACTCGAGGACTAGCATCTACAATGAGCAGTTCTTC. The encoded protein is CASSYSRTSIYNEQFF. The chain employs TRBV6-6 and TRBJ2-1; 8 bases are a match to TRBD2. CDR1 and CDR2 from the germline V gene are MNHNY and SVGAGI (reference sequence). This CDR3 is 16 amino acids long. V shed 0 bases, J shed 3 bases, and the junction held 4 bases outside the gene matches.

The chain has TRBV5-1 and TRBJ2-1; D is perhaps TRBD1 (5 bases). This CDR3 has 14 residues. Per germline, CDR1 SGHRS and CDR2 YFSETQ. Trimming shortened V by 4 bases and J by 5 bases, and 13 bases separated the two germline ends. The CDR3 spells CASSPDRIDNEQFF. CDR3 DNA: TGCGCCAGCAGCCCCGACAGAATAGACAATGAGCAGTTCTTC.

The chain is built from TRBV5-1 and TRBJ2-7, with D possibly matching TRBD2 (6 bases). Germline CDR1 and CDR2: SGHRS and YFSETQ. V lost 10 bases and J lost 9, with 26 bases in between. The CDR3 runs 14 residues. CDR3 DNA: TGCGCCTCAGCCCGGGGAGGAACCGAGGGTGGGCAGTACTTC. This gives the protein CASARGGTEGGQYF.